Shown below are 9 T cell receptor beta chains from a single sample sequenced in a study of high-grade serous ovarian cancer treatment subgroups. The tumor samples were collected prior to definitive surgery or chemotherapy. TCRdb's table, derived via immunoSEQ multiplex PCR, lists solely in-frame clones and lacks some. The table records 8,000 to 10,000 clones, roughly 78% of them present only once. The sample was tumor tissue. The origin of the receptors is a human donor with high-grade serous ovarian cancer.

The J gene is TRBJ1-4, the V gene TRBV10-3, with 8 bases lining up with TRBD1. CDR1 and CDR2 (germline): ENHRY, SYGVKD. Losses at the gene ends were 7 bases for V and 8 bases for J; bases not matched to a gene: 9. CDR3 length: 14 residues. Here the CDR3 DNA reads TGTGCCATCACCTCAGGGGGCAGGGGCGAAAAACTGTTTTTT. It encodes CAITSGGRGEKLFF.

This rearrangement joins TRBV7-2 to TRBJ1-2; perhaps TRBD1 as D (6 bases). This CDR3 has 15 residues. Trimming pared 5 bases from V and 5 bases from J, leaving 18 bases between. The germline V gene encodes CDR1 SGHTA and CDR2 FQGNSA. CDR3 nucleotide sequence: TGTGCCAGCAGCCCCTGGGGGGCAGTAGGGTATGGCTACACCTTC. Translating gives CASSPWGAVGYGYTF.

J is TRBJ2-2 and V is TRBV28; TRBD2 might be the D (6 bases). The V gene's germline CDR1 is MDHEN and CDR2 SYDVKM. Trimming removed 5 bases at V and 2 bases at J, with 18 bases between. The CDR3 covers 17 residues. The CDR3 nucleotides are TGTGCCAGCAGTCCGCGACCGGGACTCCCCAACACCGGGGAGCTGTTTTTT. Protein product: CASSPRPGLPNTGELFF.

The chain recombines TRBV6-1 with TRBJ1-2; 9 bases align to TRBD1. Per the germline V gene, CDR1 is MNHNS and CDR2 is SASEGT. CDR3 length: 16 residues. V shed 1 base, J shed 4 bases, and the junction held 7 bases outside the gene matches. This CDR3 is CASSEVFGDRVYGYTF. The DNA of the CDR3 is TGTGCCAGCAGTGAAGTCTTTGGGGACAGGGTCTATGGCTACACCTTC.

This clone is a singleton in its sample. The chain couples TRBV18 to TRBJ2-7; D not certain. The CDR3 is 14 amino acids. Trimming pared 2 bases from V and 2 bases from J, leaving 10 bases between. CDR1 and CDR2 (germline): KGHSH, LQKENI. This CDR3 reads CASSPRAETYEQYF. The CDR3 coding sequence is TGTGCCAGCTCACCAAGGGCAGAAACCTACGAGCAGTACTTC.

In its sample, this clone was seen a few times. The rearrangement uses TRBV9 and TRBJ1-1; TRBD1 matches at 7 bases. V lost 6 bases, J lost 5 bases, and 10 bases stayed unmatched. The CDR3 sequence is 14 residues long. The germline gives CDR1 SGDLS, CDR2 YYNGEE. The CDR3 here is CASTGAQGGTEAFF. As DNA, the CDR3 is TGTGCCAGCACAGGGGCCCAGGGGGGGACTGAAGCTTTCTTT.

The chain carries TRBV5-4 and TRBJ1-1, with TRBD1 matching over 8 bases. Germline V gene data show CDR1 as SGHNT and CDR2 as YYREEE (reference sequence). This CDR3 comprises 14 residues. The V and J ends lost 0 bases and 4 bases, in that order; junction bases with no gene match: 2. CDR3 sequence (DNA): TGTGCCAGCAGCTTGGACAGGGGGGCCACTGAAGCTTTCTTT. Translating it yields CASSLDRGATEAFF.

V usage is TRBV11-2 and J usage is TRBJ2-1; D remains ambiguous. CDR1 is SGHAT, CDR2 FQNNGV, per germline. The V end lost 7 bases, the J end lost 3 bases, and 10 bases lay between the germline ends. The CDR3 runs to 13 residues. This chain's CDR3 is CASTPTLYNEQFF. The CDR3 DNA follows: TGTGCCAGCACCCCTACCCTCTACAATGAGCAGTTCTTC.

The J gene is TRBJ1-6, the V gene TRBV2, with 7 bases matching TRBD1. The CDR3 is 15 amino acids. The germline CDR1 and CDR2 sequences are SNHLY and FYNNEI. V was clipped by 2 bases and J by 6 bases; unmatched bases: 4. Here the CDR3 DNA reads TGTGCCAGCAGTGAAAGGGGACAGTCTAATTCACCCCTCCACTTT. The encoded protein is CASSERGQSNSPLHF.